This passage covers 9 T cell receptor beta chains from one sample sequenced in a study of radiation and T cells in renal cell carcinoma. Produced via immunoSEQ multiplex PCR; TCRdb's table is partial and in-frame only. This table holds more than 75,000 clones, approximately 83% found once. Time point of the sample: baseline pretreatment blood. Treatment defined: 15 Gy SBRT to primary tumor, nephrectomy 4 weeks later. The material sequenced was blood, taken from a patient whose treatment included radiotherapy and nephrectomy. These receptors originate from a man in his fifties or sixties with renal cell carcinoma.

The rearrangement joins TRBV10-2 to TRBJ2-7; a possible D gene is TRBD2 (5 bases). Germline V lookup: CDR1 WSHSY, CDR2 SAAADI. This CDR3 contains 14 residues. Between the trimmed V and J ends, which lost 7 bases and 0 bases, there was a span of 13 bases. The DNA of the CDR3 is TGCGCCAGCAAGGAAAGCGGACTCTCCTACGAGCAGTACTTC. Protein sequence: CASKESGLSYEQYF.

This rearrangement joins TRBV7-8 to TRBJ2-1; perhaps TRBD1 as D (6 bases). The CDR3 spans 17 residues. V was cut by 1 base and J by 3 bases, with 16 bases left in between. The germline V gene has CDR1 SGHVS and CDR2 FQNEAQ. This CDR3 reads CASSLGGGFSSYNEQFF. The CDR3 DNA is TGTGCCAGCAGCTTAGGAGGGGGTTTTAGCAGCTACAATGAGCAGTTCTTC.

In regard to this clone: The junction shows a germline mismatch at one end, possibly a read error. The rearrangement uses TRBV28 and TRBJ1-2; D is unresolved. Looked up from germline, CDR1 is MDHEN and CDR2 is SYDVKM. There are 11 residues in the CDR3. For the CDR3, the DNA is TGTGCCAGCAGTACACGGACGGTCCTCGCCTTC. Translating gives CASSTRTVLAF.

This sequence joins TRBV5-1 and TRBJ1-5; tentatively, D is TRBD1 (5 bases). The CDR3 runs 16 residues. Deletions cut 0 bases from V and 1 base from J, with 11 bases between. Looked up from germline, CDR1 is SGHRS and CDR2 is YFSETQ. CDR3 protein: CASSLEGRSSNQPQHF. The CDR3 DNA reads as TGCGCCAGCAGCTTGGAGGGGAGGAGCAGCAATCAGCCCCAGCATTTT.

On this clone itself: An end of the junction does not agree with germline; a read error may underlie this. The V call is TRBV19, the J call TRBJ1-4, with a possible D match to TRBD1 (5 bases). Germline CDR1 and CDR2: LNHDA and SQIVND (reference sequence). The CDR3 runs 14 residues. CDR3 protein: CASSILTVNERLFF. CDR3 nucleotide sequence: TGTGCCAGTAGTATCTTGACAGTGAATGAAAGACTGTTTTTT.

This clone has a single count. The chain is built from TRBV29-1 and TRBJ2-5; D uncertain. The V end lost 5 bases, the J end lost 2 bases, and 15 bases lay between the germline ends. Per the germline V gene, CDR1 is SQVTM and CDR2 is ANQGSEA. The CDR3 has 14 amino acids. CDR3 loop: CSVLPPGGQETQYF. In DNA form, the CDR3 reads TGCAGCGTTCTCCCCCCGGGCGGTCAAGAGACCCAGTACTTC.

The rearrangement links TRBV6-1 to TRBJ1-5; TRBD1 aligns across 7 bases. V trimming: 3 bases; J trimming: 5 bases; junction bases outside the gene matches: 10. Germline CDR1 is MNHNS and CDR2 is SASEGT. This CDR3 is built from 16 residues. The DNA of the CDR3 is TGTGCCAGCAGTGACCTCCCAGGGGGTGCAGATCAGCCCCAGCATTTT. Its translation is CASSDLPGGADQPQHF.

The chain employs TRBV4-1 and TRBJ2-2; the D gene could be TRBD1 or TRBD2 (5 bases each). The germline V gene encodes CDR1 MGHRA and CDR2 YSYEKL. V lost 3 bases and J lost 5, with 13 bases in between. The CDR3 runs 15 residues. The CDR3 loop reads CASSQPGRGTGELFF. DNA for the CDR3: TGCGCCAGCAGCCAGCCGGGACGTGGGACCGGGGAGCTGTTTTTT.

The rearrangement joins TRBV6-5 to TRBJ2-5; 7 positions match TRBD2. Germline CDR1 is MNHEY and CDR2 is SVGAGI. CDR3 size: 12 residues. Trimming at V came to 8 bases and at J to 4 bases, leaving 4 bases not matched to a gene. Here the CDR3 DNA reads TGTGCCAGCGGGAGGGCCACAGAGACCCAGTACTTC. As protein: CASGRATETQYF.